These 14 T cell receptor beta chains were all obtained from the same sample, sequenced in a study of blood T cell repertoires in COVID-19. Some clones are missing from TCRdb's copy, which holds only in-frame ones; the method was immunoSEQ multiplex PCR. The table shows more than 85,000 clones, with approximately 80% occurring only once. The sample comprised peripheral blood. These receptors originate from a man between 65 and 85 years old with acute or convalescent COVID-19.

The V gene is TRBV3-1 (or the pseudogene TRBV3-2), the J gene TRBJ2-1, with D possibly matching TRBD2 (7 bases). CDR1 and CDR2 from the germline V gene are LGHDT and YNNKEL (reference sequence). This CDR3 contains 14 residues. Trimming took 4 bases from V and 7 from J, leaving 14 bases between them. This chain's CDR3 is CASSRGGRENEQFF. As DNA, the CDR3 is TGTGCCAGCAGCCGGGGGGGCCGGGAAAATGAGCAGTTCTTC.

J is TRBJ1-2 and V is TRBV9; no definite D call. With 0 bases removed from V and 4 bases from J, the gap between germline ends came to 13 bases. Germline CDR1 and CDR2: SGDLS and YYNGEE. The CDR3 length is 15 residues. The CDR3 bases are TGTGCCAGCAGCGTAGATCCAGAACCTCTCTATGGCTACACCTTC. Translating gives CASSVDPEPLYGYTF.

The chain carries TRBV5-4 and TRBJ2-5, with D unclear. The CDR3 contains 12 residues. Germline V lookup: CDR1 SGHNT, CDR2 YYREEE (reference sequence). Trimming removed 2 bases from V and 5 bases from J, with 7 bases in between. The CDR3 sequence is CASSFGSETQYF. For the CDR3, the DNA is TGTGCCAGCAGCTTCGGTAGTGAGACCCAGTACTTC.

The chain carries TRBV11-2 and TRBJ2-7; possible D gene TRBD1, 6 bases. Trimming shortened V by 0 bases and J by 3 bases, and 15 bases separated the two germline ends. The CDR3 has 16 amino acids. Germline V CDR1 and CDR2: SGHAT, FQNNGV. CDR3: CASSLDRWAGVYEQYF. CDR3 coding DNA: TGTGCCAGCAGCTTAGATCGATGGGCAGGGGTCTACGAGCAGTACTTC. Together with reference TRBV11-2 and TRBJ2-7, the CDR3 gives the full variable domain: EAGVAQSPRYKIIEKRQSVAFWCNPISGHATLYWYQQILGQGPKLLIQFQNNGVVDDSQLPKDRFSAERLKGVDSTLKIQPAKLEDSAVYLCASSLDRWAGVYEQYFGPGTRLTVT.

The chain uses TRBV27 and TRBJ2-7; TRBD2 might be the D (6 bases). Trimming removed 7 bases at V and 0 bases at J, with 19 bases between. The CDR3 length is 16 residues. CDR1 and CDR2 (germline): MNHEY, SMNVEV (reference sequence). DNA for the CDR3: TGTGCCAGCACTAATCGGGAGACAACGAGCTCCTACGAGCAGTACTTC. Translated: CASTNRETTSSYEQYF.

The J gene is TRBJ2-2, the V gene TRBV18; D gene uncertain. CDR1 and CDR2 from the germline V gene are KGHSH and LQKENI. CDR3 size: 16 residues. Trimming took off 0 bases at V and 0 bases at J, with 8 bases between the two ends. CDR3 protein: CASSPPRVTNTGELFF. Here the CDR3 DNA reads TGTGCCAGCTCACCACCCCGGGTGACGAACACCGGGGAGCTGTTTTTT.

CDR3 bases: TGTGCCAGCAGCTTAGGGTCCAGCGGGGGGGAGCAGTTCTTC. Its protein product is CASSLGSSGGEQFF. This chain joins TRBV7-9 and TRBJ2-1; 9 positions agree with TRBD2. CDR1 SEHNR and CDR2 FQNEAQ come from the germline V gene (reference sequence). This CDR3 comprises 14 residues. The junction had 5 bases not matched to a gene; V was cut back by 1 base and J by 10 bases.

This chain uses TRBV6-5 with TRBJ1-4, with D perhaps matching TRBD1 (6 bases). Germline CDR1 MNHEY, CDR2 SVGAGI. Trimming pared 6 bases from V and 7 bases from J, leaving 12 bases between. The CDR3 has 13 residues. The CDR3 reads CASRQGAGEKLFF. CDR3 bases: TGTGCCAGCAGACAGGGAGCAGGTGAAAAACTGTTTTTT.

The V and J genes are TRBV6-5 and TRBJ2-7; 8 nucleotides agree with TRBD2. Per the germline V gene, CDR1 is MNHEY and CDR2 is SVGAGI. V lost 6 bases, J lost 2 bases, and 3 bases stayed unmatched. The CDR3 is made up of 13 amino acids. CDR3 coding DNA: TGTGCCAGCAGACTAGCGGAACCCTACGAGCAGTACTTC. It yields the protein CASRLAEPYEQYF.

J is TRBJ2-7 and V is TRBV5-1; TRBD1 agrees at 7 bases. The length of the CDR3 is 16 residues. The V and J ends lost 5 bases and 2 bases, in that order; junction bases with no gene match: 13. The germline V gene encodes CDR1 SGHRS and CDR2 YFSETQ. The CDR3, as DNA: TGCGCCAGCAGTCCGGCGACAGGGCGGGCAACCTACGAGCAGTACTTC. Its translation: CASSPATGRATYEQYF.

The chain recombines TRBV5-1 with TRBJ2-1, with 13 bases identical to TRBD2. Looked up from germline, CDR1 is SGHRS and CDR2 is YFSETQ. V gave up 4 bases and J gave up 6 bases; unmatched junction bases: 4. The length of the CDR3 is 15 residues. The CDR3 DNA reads TGCGCCAGCAGCAGGACTAGCGGGAGATCCAATGAGCAGTTCTTC. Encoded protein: CASSRTSGRSNEQFF.

Here the CDR3 DNA reads TGCGCCAGCAGCCCTGGAGCGGGGGGCCTTAGCTTTAAAGATACGCAGTATTTT. Translated: CASSPGAGGLSFKDTQYF. The V call is TRBV5-1, the J call TRBJ2-3; 9 bases line up with TRBD2. The CDR3 is made up of 18 amino acids. After removal of 4 bases from V and 5 bases from J, the junction contained 17 bases not matched to a gene. CDR1 and CDR2 (germline): SGHRS, YFSETQ.

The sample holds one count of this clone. The CDR3: CAVQGAGEKLFF. Written as DNA, the CDR3 is TGTGCCGTCCAGGGGGCGGGTGAAAAACTGTTTTTT. This sequence joins TRBV6-5 and TRBJ1-4, with 8 bases matching TRBD1. CDR1 MNHEY and CDR2 SVGAGI come from the germline V gene. The V segment lost 11 bases and the J segment 7 bases; nucleotides outside the gene matches: 6. The CDR3 totals 12 residues.

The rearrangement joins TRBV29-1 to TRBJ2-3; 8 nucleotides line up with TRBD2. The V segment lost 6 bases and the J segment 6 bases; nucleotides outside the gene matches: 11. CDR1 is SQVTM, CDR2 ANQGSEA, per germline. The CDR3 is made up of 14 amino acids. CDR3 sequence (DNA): TGCAGCGTAGCTGGGACTAGATCATGGGATACGCAGTATTTT. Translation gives CSVAGTRSWDTQYF.